One sample yielded the 32 T cell receptor beta chains listed below, sequenced in a study of cytomegalovirus exposure and HLA in healthy donors. Primers for the PCR totalled 60 Vbeta and 13 Jbeta. TCRdb's table, derived via immunoSEQ multiplex PCR, lists solely in-frame clones and lacks some. The sample yields about 220,000 clones, less than 85% seen once. Sequencing was performed on PBMCs. These receptors originate from a man between 18 and 29 years old in good health and CMV-seronegative.

The chain carries TRBV7-8 and TRBJ2-7; TRBD2 aligns across 13 bases. In germline, CDR1 is SGHVS, CDR2 FQNEAQ. The CDR3 loop spans 13 amino acids. CDR3 nucleotides: TGTGCCAGCAGCTCGACTAGCGGGAGGACCCCTTCAGTC. Amino acid sequence: CASSSTSGRTPSV.

This clone was seen only a few times. The chain employs TRBV18 and TRBJ2-3; 8 bases agree with TRBD2. CDR3 length equals 17 residues. J lost 3 bases, V lost 1 base, and 9 bases had no gene match. Germline loops: CDR1 KGHSH, CDR2 LQKENI. This chain's CDR3 is CASSPLNPAGETDTQYF. For the CDR3, the DNA is TGTGCCAGCTCACCACTTAACCCAGCGGGAGAAACAGATACGCAGTATTTT.

CDR3 sequence: CASTAGTGFAEQYF. CDR3 sequence (DNA): TGCGCCAGCACCGCCGGGACAGGCTTCGCCGAGCAGTACTTC. This sequence joins TRBV5-1 and TRBJ2-5, with 8 bases fitting TRBD1. The last part of the DNA fits TRBJ2-7 better; the J call may be wrong. Germline loops: CDR1 SGHRS, CDR2 YFSETQ. This CDR3 is built from 14 residues.

This clone was seen once. The chain employs TRBV30 and TRBJ2-1; possibly TRBD2 for D (5 bases). The germline CDR1 and CDR2 sequences are GTSNPN and SVGIG (reference sequence). The CDR3 covers 13 residues. V lost 0 bases and J lost 7, with 10 bases in between. This CDR3 reads CAWSVRRGNEQFF. CDR3 sequence (DNA): TGTGCCTGGAGTGTACGCCGGGGAAATGAGCAGTTCTTC.

This clone was found a few times. The rearrangement joins TRBV5-1 to TRBJ1-1, with D perhaps TRBD1 (6 bases). The V end lost 0 bases, the J end lost 1 base, and 22 bases lay between the germline ends. The germline CDR1 and CDR2 sequences are SGHRS and YFSETQ. There are 19 residues in the CDR3. CDR3 in amino acids: CASSLARAGEFGKNTEAFF. CDR3 DNA: TGCGCCAGCAGCTTGGCGCGTGCAGGGGAATTCGGCAAGAACACTGAAGCTTTCTTT.

The chain couples TRBV18 to TRBJ2-7; TRBD2 agrees at 11 bases. The germline gives CDR1 KGHSH, CDR2 LQKENI. The CDR3 covers 16 residues. Trimming at V came to 0 bases and at J to 6 bases, leaving 7 bases not matched to a gene. The CDR3 protein is CASSPPVLAGVSEQYF. Written as DNA, the CDR3 is TGTGCCAGCTCACCACCTGTACTAGCGGGAGTAAGCGAGCAGTACTTC.

The chain recombines TRBV30 with TRBJ1-6; possibly TRBD1 for D (6 bases). With 3 bases removed from V and 9 bases from J, the gap between germline ends came to 12 bases. Germline CDR1 reads GTSNPN; CDR2 reads SVGIG (reference sequence). CDR3 size: 13 residues. CDR3 residues: CAWRRDTGSPLHF. The CDR3, as DNA: TGTGCCTGGAGGAGGGACACAGGTTCACCCCTCCACTTT. Full variable domain (missing parts from reference TRBV30 and TRBJ1-6): SQTIHQWPATLVQPVGSPLSLECTVEGTSNPNLYWYRQAAGRGLQLLFYSVGIGQISSEVPQNLSASRPQDRQFILSSKKLLLSDSGFYLCAWRRDTGSPLHFGNGTRLTVT.

This clone was seen a few times. This chain connects TRBV27 to TRBJ2-7, with 7 bases matching TRBD1. CDR1 and CDR2 from the germline V gene are MNHEY and SMNVEV (reference sequence). This CDR3 spans 16 amino acids. J gave up 9 bases and V 6 bases, and 20 bases lay outside the gene matches. CDR3 sequence (DNA): TGTGCCAGCAGACCTCACAGGGGAACAACATCTACGCCGCAGTACTTC. This translates into CASRPHRGTTSTPQYF.

The chain combines TRBV6-1 with TRBJ1-2; D not resolved. V shed 2 bases and J shed 3 bases, with 16 bases lying between them. CDR1 is MNHNS, CDR2 SASEGT, per germline. The CDR3 consists of 16 residues. The CDR3 loop reads CASSENPRASHYGYTF. Here the CDR3 DNA reads TGTGCCAGCAGTGAAAACCCGAGGGCGTCCCACTATGGCTACACCTTC.

V and J are TRBV28 and TRBJ1-6; TRBD1 aligns across 8 bases. The CDR3 covers 18 residues. Germline lookup yields CDR1 MDHEN and CDR2 SYDVKM. After removal of 5 bases from V and 1 base from J, the junction contained 10 bases not matched to a gene. Here the CDR3 reads CASSPSRGLGSYNSPLHF. In DNA form, the CDR3 reads TGTGCCAGCAGTCCGAGCAGGGGGCTGGGATCCTATAATTCACCCCTCCACTTT.

V gene TRBV19 combines with J gene TRBJ2-1; 13 nucleotides align to TRBD2. Germline-derived CDR1 and CDR2 are LNHDA and SQIVND (reference sequence). V shed 9 bases, J shed 5 bases, and the junction held 19 bases outside the gene matches. The CDR3 totals 19 residues. CDR3 bases: TGTGCCAGCACGCACTCACTAGCGGGAGGGCTTTTTACCCACAATGAGCAGTTCTTC. Protein sequence: CASTHSLAGGLFTHNEQFF.

V gene TRBV7-9 combines with J gene TRBJ2-1; 14 bases are shared with TRBD2. Germline CDR1 is SEHNR and CDR2 is FQNEAQ (reference sequence). This CDR3 comprises 19 residues. V lost 5 bases, J lost 6 bases, and 15 bases stayed unmatched. The CDR3 DNA follows: TGTGCCAGCAGCCTAGGCAGGGGACTAGCGGGAGTTGTCGTCAATGAGCAGTTCTTC. Translated, it gives CASSLGRGLAGVVVNEQFF.

This sequence joins TRBV28 and TRBJ1-1; D unresolved. The V gene's germline CDR1 is MDHEN and CDR2 SYDVKM. Deletions cut 4 bases from V and 1 base from J, with 16 bases between. The CDR3 spans 16 residues. CDR3 sequence (DNA): TGTGCCAGCAGTTCCTGGATAGAAGAGGAGAACACTGAAGCTTTCTTT. Translation gives CASSSWIEEENTEAFF. Looking up the rest from reference TRBV28 and TRBJ1-1 gives the full variable domain: DVKVTQSSRYLVKRTGEKVFLECVQDMDHENMFWYRQDPGLGLRLIYFSYDVKMKEKGDIPEGYSVSREKKERFSLILESASTNQTSMYLCASSSWIEEENTEAFFGQGTRLTVV.

This clone has a single count. The V call is TRBV27, the J call TRBJ1-2; tentative D call: TRBD1 (6 bases). With 2 bases removed from V and 8 bases from J, the gap between germline ends came to 15 bases. The CDR3 has 14 amino acids. The germline V gene has CDR1 MNHEY and CDR2 SMNVEV (reference sequence). CDR3 loop: CASSLIGGAGGYTF. Here the CDR3 DNA reads TGTGCCAGCAGTTTAATAGGGGGGGCGGGCGGCTACACCTTC.

V gene TRBV7-9 combines with J gene TRBJ2-1; D gene uncertain. The CDR3 spans 11 residues. CDR1 is SEHNR, CDR2 FQNEAQ, per germline (reference sequence). V dropped 3 bases and J dropped 9 bases, with 6 bases sitting between them. The CDR3 loop is CASSFTGEQFF. The CDR3 bases are TGTGCCAGCAGCTTCACGGGTGAGCAGTTCTTC.

Points on this clone: The same CDR3 can be traced to other DNA sequences in this sample. The rearrangement uses TRBV9 and TRBJ2-1; TRBD2 matches 13 bases. The CDR3 loop spans 15 amino acids. Germline CDR1 reads SGDLS; CDR2 reads YYNGEE. V lost 4 bases and J lost 7; bases outside the gene matches: 5. This chain's CDR3 is CASSPRTSGRNEQFF. For the CDR3, the DNA is TGTGCCAGCAGCCCCAGGACTAGCGGGAGAAATGAGCAGTTCTTC.

V and J are TRBV9 and TRBJ2-1; TRBD2 is a possible D gene (5 bases). CDR3 length: 12 residues. Germline V gene data show CDR1 as SGDLS and CDR2 as YYNGEE. V was trimmed by 0 bases and J by 9 bases, leaving 7 bases between them. CDR3 loop: CASSVDSAEQFF. Written as DNA, the CDR3 is TGTGCCAGCAGCGTAGATAGCGCTGAGCAGTTCTTC.

This rearrangement joins TRBV30 to TRBJ2-1, with 10 bases identical to TRBD1. Looked up from germline, CDR1 is GTSNPN and CDR2 is SVGIG (reference sequence). The trim removed 4 bases at V and 6 bases at J, leaving 15 bases unmatched. The CDR3 consists of 17 residues. CDR3 nucleotides: TGTGCCTGGACCCGCTGGTTGGGACAGGGGAAATTCAATGAGCAGTTCTTC. It specifies CAWTRWLGQGKFNEQFF.

V usage is TRBV6-5 and J usage is TRBJ1-1; D gene unclear. The CDR3 is made up of 14 amino acids. Germline V gene data show CDR1 as MNHEY and CDR2 as SVGAGI. The ends were cut back, 2 bases at V and 1 base at J, with 8 bases in the middle. The CDR3 sequence: CASSYQFKNTEAFF. CDR3 in DNA: TGTGCCAGCAGTTACCAGTTTAAGAACACTGAAGCTTTCTTT.

CDR3 residues: CASSREATGIQETQYF. CDR3 coding DNA: TGTGCCAGCAGCCGCGAAGCGACAGGGATCCAAGAGACCCAGTACTTC. This chain links TRBV7-9 with TRBJ2-5, with 7 bases identical to TRBD1. The V segment lost 5 bases and the J segment 1 base; nucleotides outside the gene matches: 10. The germline V gene encodes CDR1 SEHNR and CDR2 FQNEAQ (reference sequence). The CDR3 sequence is 16 residues long.

This clone was recorded only once. The chain carries TRBV6-6 and TRBJ1-1; the D gene is possibly TRBD1 (5 bases). Trimming stripped 6 bases from V and 1 base from J, with 12 bases between. Germline V gene lookup returns CDR1 MNHNY and CDR2 SVGAGI (reference sequence). This CDR3 contains 14 residues. As DNA, the CDR3 is TGTGCCAGCAGGATGGGACTTTGGAACACTGAAGCTTTCTTT. This encodes CASRMGLWNTEAFF.

The chain couples TRBV7-9 to TRBJ2-5; possible D gene TRBD1, 6 bases. Germline lookup yields CDR1 SEHNR and CDR2 FQNEAQ (reference sequence). This CDR3 comprises 14 residues. V lost 4 bases to trimming and J lost 5 bases, with 14 bases between them. The CDR3 nucleotides are TGTGCCAGCAGCTCCTCCCCAGGGGCGGAGACCCAGTACTTC. Its translation: CASSSSPGAETQYF.

For this clone: The sample contains more than one DNA sequence encoding this CDR3. This chain links TRBV2 with TRBJ2-1; tentative D call: TRBD2 (6 bases). Germline V gives CDR1 SNHLY, CDR2 FYNNEI. V was trimmed by 4 bases and J by 0 bases, leaving 10 bases between them. The CDR3 is 15 amino acids. The CDR3 DNA reads as TGTGCCAGCAGTGTCTCCGGGAGCTCCTACAATGAGCAGTTCTTC. Translated: CASSVSGSSYNEQFF.

The chain uses TRBV30 and TRBJ2-7, with a possible D match to TRBD2 (6 bases). CDR3 length: 12 residues. Trimming cost V 0 bases and J 6 bases, with 9 bases left between them. Germline CDR1 GTSNPN, CDR2 SVGIG (reference sequence). CDR3 region: CAWSVGGREQYF. CDR3 nucleotides: TGTGCCTGGAGTGTCGGAGGGCGCGAGCAGTACTTC.

CDR3 region: CASSLVVLDEKLFF. The CDR3 region has the DNA TGTGCCAGCAGCTTAGTCGTGTTAGATGAAAAACTGTTTTTT. This rearrangement joins TRBV7-8 to TRBJ1-4, with no clear D. The V gene's germline CDR1 is SGHVS and CDR2 FQNEAQ. Trimming took off 1 base at V and 6 bases at J, with 9 bases between the two ends. The CDR3 covers 14 residues. Looking up the rest from reference TRBV7-8 and TRBJ1-4 gives the full variable domain: GAGVSQSPRYKVAKRGQDVALRCDPISGHVSLFWYQQALGQGPEFLTYFQNEAQLDKSGLPSDRFFAERPEGSVSTLKIQRTQQEDSAVYLCASSLVVLDEKLFFGSGTQLSVL.

This sequence joins TRBV30 and TRBJ2-1; the D is unclear. This CDR3 has 13 residues. Deletions cut 2 bases from V and 12 bases from J, with 17 bases between. CDR1 and CDR2 (germline): GTSNPN, SVGIG (reference sequence). The CDR3, as DNA: TGTGCCTGGAGTCCGGCGGCGGCCTTGACGCAGTTCTTC. The encoded protein is CAWSPAAALTQFF.

The chain couples TRBV28 to TRBJ1-4, with D unresolved. V was shortened by 3 bases and J by 2 bases, with 10 bases between the two germline ends. CDR1 is MDHEN, CDR2 SYDVKM, per germline. This CDR3 spans 15 amino acids. The CDR3 is CASSFGRSTNEKLFF. For the CDR3, the DNA is TGTGCCAGCAGTTTTGGGAGGTCGACTAATGAAAAACTGTTTTTT.

V is TRBV5-1 and J is TRBJ2-3; possible D gene TRBD1, 6 bases. The germline V and J ends were trimmed by 0 bases and 3 bases, with 11 bases remaining between them. The length of the CDR3 is 15 residues. Germline CDR1 reads SGHRS; CDR2 reads YFSETQ. CDR3 amino acids: CASSLEQGVTDTQYF. CDR3 in DNA: TGCGCCAGCAGCTTGGAACAGGGTGTGACAGATACGCAGTATTTT.

V and J are TRBV4-1 and TRBJ1-5; D possibly corresponds to TRBD1 (5 bases). The germline gives CDR1 MGHRA, CDR2 YSYEKL. Trimming pared 0 bases from V and 0 bases from J, leaving 12 bases between. The CDR3 spans 17 residues. DNA of the CDR3: TGCGCCAGCAGCCAAGATAGTACAGGCCGTAGCAATCAGCCCCAGCATTTT. This translates into CASSQDSTGRSNQPQHF.

A remark on this clone: At one end the junction does not follow the germline gene, possibly because of a read error. The genes are TRBV7-9 and TRBJ1-2, with D perhaps TRBD1 (5 bases). The germline V gene has CDR1 SEHNR and CDR2 FQNEAQ (reference sequence). This CDR3 contains 14 residues. The CDR3 spells CSSSFDPTVYGYTF. In DNA form, the CDR3 reads TGTTCCAGCAGCTTCGATCCGACAGTCTATGGCTACACCTTC.

The V gene is TRBV5-5, the J gene TRBJ2-7, with D perhaps TRBD1 (7 bases). CDR1 is SGHKS and CDR2 is YYEKEE in the germline V gene (reference sequence). V was shortened by 2 bases and J by 6 bases, with 12 bases between the two germline ends. The CDR3 consists of 13 residues. DNA of the CDR3: TGTGCCAGCAGCTTTGGGACAGCGGGCGAGCAGTACTTC. Translating it yields CASSFGTAGEQYF.

The chain is built from TRBV6-5 and TRBJ2-3; D call uncertain. Trimming shortened V by 11 bases and J by 0 bases, and 12 bases separated the two germline ends. The CDR3 sequence is 13 residues long. Germline V gene lookup returns CDR1 MNHEY and CDR2 SVGAGI. In DNA, the CDR3 is TGTGCCTCTGCGTTACTTAGCACAGATACGCAGTATTTT. Its protein product is CASALLSTDTQYF.